The 8 T cell receptor beta chains below all came from one sample that was sequenced in a study of blood T cell repertoires in COVID-19. Here immunoSEQ multiplex PCR was the method, and the copy in TCRdb shows in-frame clones only, minus some. The sample lists 70,000 or so clones, roughly 80% occurring once. Sequencing was carried out using peripheral blood. Source of these receptors: a man between 60 and 70 years old with COVID-19, enrolled during active disease.

The V call is TRBV6-4, the J call TRBJ2-1, with 9 positions matching TRBD2. The CDR3 consists of 15 residues. After removal of 3 bases from V and 3 bases from J, the junction contained 3 bases not matched to a gene. Germline CDR1 reads MRHNA; CDR2 reads SNTAGT. CDR3 DNA sequence: TGTGCCAGCAGTGAGGGTAGCGGGAGCTACAATGAGCAGTTCTTC. Translation: CASSEGSGSYNEQFF.

This chain connects TRBV4-1 to TRBJ2-3, with D maybe TRBD1 (7 bases). The germline V gene has CDR1 MGHRA and CDR2 YSYEKL. This CDR3 comprises 15 residues. V was shortened by 6 bases and J by 7 bases, with 20 bases between the two germline ends. The CDR3 loop reads CASRTQGGKHNTQYF. DNA for the CDR3: TGCGCCAGCAGAACTCAGGGGGGAAAACACAATACGCAGTATTTT.

The V gene is TRBV4-1, the J gene TRBJ1-4, with D unclear. Germline values: CDR1 MGHRA, CDR2 YSYEKL. The CDR3 has 15 residues. V was clipped by 0 bases and J by 8 bases, with 13 bases between them. The CDR3 reads CASSQDIGVDEKLFF. The CDR3 DNA reads TGCGCCAGCAGCCAAGATATAGGAGTAGACGAAAAACTGTTTTTT.

The V and J genes are TRBV5-4 and TRBJ2-1; 12 bases are shared with TRBD2. Germline values: CDR1 SGHNT, CDR2 YYREEE (reference sequence). The CDR3 is 15 residues long. V was clipped by 5 bases and J by 4 bases; unmatched bases: 4. In nucleotides, the CDR3 is TGTGCCAGCAGACGGACTAGCGGGGATTACAATGAGCAGTTCTTC. Translated: CASRRTSGDYNEQFF.

V is TRBV5-5 and J is TRBJ2-5; TRBD1 might be the D (5 bases). Looked up from germline, CDR1 is SGHKS and CDR2 is YYEKEE (reference sequence). The CDR3 spans 13 residues. V shed 0 bases and J shed 7 bases, with 10 bases lying between them. The CDR3 DNA reads as TGTGCCAGCAGCTTGGTCCAGCAGGGGACCCAGTACTTC. It yields the protein CASSLVQQGTQYF. Combining the CDR3 with reference TRBV5-5 and TRBJ2-5 gives the whole variable domain DAGVTQSPTHLIKTRGQQVTLRCSPISGHKSVSWYQQVLGQGPQFIFQYYEKEERGRGNFPDRFSARQFPNYSSELNVNALLLGDSALYLCASSLVQQGTQYFGPGTRLLVL.

This clone was seen a few times. V gene TRBV14 combines with J gene TRBJ2-3; D is undetermined. The CDR3 is 14 amino acids. V lost 1 base and J lost 6, with 11 bases in between. CDR1 and CDR2 (germline): SGHDN, FVKESK. The CDR3 region is CASSQVSIVDTQYF. The CDR3 DNA reads TGTGCCAGCAGCCAAGTGTCGATAGTGGATACGCAGTATTTT.

The V call is TRBV5-1, the J call TRBJ1-1; TRBD1 matches 8 bases. Trimming took 4 bases from V and 4 from J; bases not matched to a gene: 6. The germline V gene has CDR1 SGHRS and CDR2 YFSETQ. The CDR3 is 14 residues long. The CDR3 here is CASSVTTGGTEAFF. CDR3 nucleotides: TGCGCCAGCAGCGTAACCACAGGGGGCACTGAAGCTTTCTTT.

This chain connects TRBV7-3 to TRBJ2-5; 9 nucleotides agree with TRBD2. This CDR3 has 18 amino acids. The ends lost 0 bases at V and 0 bases at J; junction bases unmatched: 8. Germline V gene sequence: CDR1 SGHTA, CDR2 FQGTGA. CDR3 DNA: TGTGCCAGCAGCTTAACGGCGGGAGGGGGCAGAAACCAAGAGACCCAGTACTTC. As protein: CASSLTAGGGRNQETQYF.